The source of this T cell receptor (beta chain) is a study of cytomegalovirus exposure and HLA in healthy donors. Study in general: For the roughly 400 genotyped donors, roughly 81% fell within the Caucasian-associated ancestry cluster.

The CDR3 sequence is 13 residues long. V lost 4 bases, J lost 7 bases, and 6 bases stayed unmatched. In germline, CDR1 is SGHNT, CDR2 YYREEE (reference sequence). Findings and caveats of the study: Published work reported that the classifier diagnosed cytomegalovirus status with high specificity and sensitivity. Researchers had no immune exposure information except CMV serostatus available.

Primers for the PCR totalled 60 Vbeta and 13 Jbeta. Generated by immunoSEQ multiplex PCR, the TCRdb table keeps only in-frame clones and is missing some. In the table there are around 150,000 clones, around 79% of which are singletons. As regards this clone: Antigen specificity is unknown.

This sequence was found in a man in his forties or fifties in good health and CMV-seropositive. This chain uses TRBV5-4 with TRBJ2-5, with 8 bases aligning to TRBD2. Sequenced input: PBMCs. CDR3 amino acids: CASSGSGTGTQYF. Here the CDR3 DNA reads TGTGCCAGCAGCGGTAGCGGGACGGGGACCCAGTACTTC.